The following is a T cell receptor (beta chain) sequence with its context. The data were obtained in a study of CDR3 diversity in severe acne. TCRdb re-derived calls from the PCR reads in MiXCR, one entry per CDR3 protein. The sample lists about 76,000 distinct CDR3 sequences, about 54% occurring once. Germline CDR1 and CDR2: MGHRA and YSYEKL. The CDR3 runs 15 residues. Trimming removed 4 bases at V and 1 base at J, with 13 bases between. Material for sequencing was blood. The clonotype was recovered from a male donor in good health, without acne. The chain links TRBV4-1 to TRBJ1-1; tentative D call: TRBD1 (5 bases). The CDR3 nucleotides read TGCGCCAGCAGCCCGGGACCGTCGGCGAACACTGAAGCTTTCTTT. Its translation: CASSPGPSANTEAFF.